The TCR beta chain described here comes from a study of T cells after yellow fever vaccination. The CDR3 is 14 residues long. CDR1 and CDR2 from the germline V gene are LNHDA and SQIVND (reference sequence). Trimming left V 11 bases short and J 8 bases short, with 21 bases between. TCRdb fed the 5' RACE reads into MiXCR, producing one record per CDR3 protein. The sample carries 350,000 or so distinct CDR3 sequences, around 8.1% recorded once. The study, taken as a whole, reports: Abundant clonotypes from the bulk population could have been carried over as contaminants into FACS-sorted repertoires. CD4 and CD8 compartments shared a small share of clonotypes, likely from convergent recombination. Peaking faster, on day 5 versus 15, the secondary response was nonetheless weaker.

The table lists this clonotype with a few counts. Its target is not known. V and J are TRBV19 and TRBJ2-2, with D perhaps matching TRBD2 (5 bases). The source is a man aged 18 to 35 who received the YFV17D yellow fever vaccine. Sequenced here: PBMCs, sampled about 41 days after the first yellow fever vaccination. The CDR3 protein is CAANAAGASGELFF. The CDR3 region has the DNA TGTGCCGCAAACGCTGCGGGTGCATCTGGGGAGCTGTTTTTT.